This TCR beta chain was obtained from a study of control samples from healthy donors and cancer patients. Sequencing was performed with immunoSEQ multiplex PCR; in TCRdb, only in-frame clones are kept and a portion is missing. The profile shows about 72,000 clones, approximately 92% of them singletons. The germline V gene encodes CDR1 MNHEY and CDR2 SVGAGI. Germline trimming cut 7 bases from V and 8 bases from J; bases unmatched to any gene: 7. The CDR3 has 13 residues. The sequenced material came from blood. V is TRBV6-5 and J is TRBJ1-2, with 10 bases fitting TRBD1. This TCR was recovered from a woman aged 60 to 75 in good health. The CDR3: CASKGGTGDGYTF. The CDR3 DNA is TGTGCCAGCAAGGGAGGGACAGGGGACGGCTACACCTTC.